The next 16 T cell receptor beta chains were all read from a single sample in a study of human T cells and chemical hapten exposure (dated by TCRdb to the early 2020s). Unfractionated whole blood was collected in Tempus Blood RNA tubes, and total RNA was extracted from that blood. Libraries were made using 5' RACE. Sequencing instrument: Illumina MiSeq. In-frame beta chains were kept once TCRdb had trimmed the public reads at Q25 with fastp and called clones with MiXCR. Rows with a matching CDR3 protein are joined into one entry that keeps the most common DNA and genes. Present in this sample are around 140,000 distinct CDR3 sequences, around 4.4% of which were seen just once. Clones ranked in the top ten supply 1.2% to 1.5% of the sample. Source of these receptors: a female donor in good health.

This clonotype was detected ten times or more. The CDR3 loop reads CASRPTGTLNSPLHF. The CDR3 DNA reads TGTGCCAGCAGACCAACCGGGACGCTGAATTCACCCCTCCACTTT. The genes are TRBV7-2 and TRBJ1-6; D is possibly TRBD1 (5 bases). The CDR3 length is 15 residues. Germline-derived CDR1 and CDR2 are SGHTA and FQGNSA. V was pared by 6 bases and J by 7 bases, with 16 bases between.

This clonotype was observed at least ten times. The rearrangement uses TRBV6-1 and TRBJ2-3; 10 bases align to TRBD2. V lost 2 bases and J lost 5; bases outside the gene matches: 4. Germline V CDR1 and CDR2: MNHNS, SASEGT. The CDR3 is 15 amino acids. The chain's CDR3 is CASSEMGLALDTQYF. In nucleotides, the CDR3 is TGTGCCAGCAGTGAAATGGGACTAGCGTTAGATACGCAGTATTTT.

With regard to this clonotype: Possible read error: a much larger clone is one base away. The rearrangement uses TRBV29-1 and TRBJ2-7, with 9 nucleotides matching TRBD1. V lost 5 bases, J lost 5 bases, and 7 bases stayed unmatched. CDR3 length: 13 residues. Germline loops: CDR1 SQVTM, CDR2 ANQGSEA. In DNA form, the CDR3 reads TGCAGCGTTTCCGGGACAGGGATAGACGAGCAGTACTTC. Translating gives CSVSGTGIDEQYF.

This clonotype was counted only a few times. This chain connects TRBV20-1 to TRBJ1-6, with a weak D call TRBD1 (6 bases). This CDR3 is built from 15 residues. Germline V gene sequence: CDR1 DFQATT, CDR2 SNEGSKA (reference sequence). Deletions cut 3 bases from V and 13 bases from J, with 22 bases between. As DNA, the CDR3 is TGCAGTGCTAGTTTTCGTGCAGGGGATTCCGCGCCCCTCCACTTT. Amino acid sequence: CSASFRAGDSAPLHF.

In this sample, this clonotype turned up a few times. The chain is built from TRBV2 and TRBJ2-7; D is unclear. CDR1 SNHLY and CDR2 FYNNEI come from the germline V gene. Trimming shortened V by 3 bases and J by 2 bases, and 14 bases separated the two germline ends. The CDR3 is 15 residues long. The DNA for the CDR3 is TGTGCCAGCAGTGAGTTTTGGGCTACGACCTACGAGCAGTACTTC. Amino acids: CASSEFWATTYEQYF.

This sequence joins TRBV4-1 and TRBJ2-1; tentative D call: TRBD2 (5 bases). V was clipped by 1 base and J by 3 bases, with 7 bases between them. The CDR3 consists of 14 residues. Germline lookup yields CDR1 MGHRA and CDR2 YSYEKL. In DNA form, the CDR3 reads TGCGCCAGCAGCCAAGTGGCGGGCTACAATGAGCAGTTCTTC. Amino acids: CASSQVAGYNEQFF.

This clonotype was observed at least ten times. The rearrangement links TRBV7-6 to TRBJ1-2, with 8 bases that match TRBD1. Per germline, CDR1 SGHVS and CDR2 FNYEAQ. The CDR3 runs to 14 residues. Trimming at V came to 5 bases and at J to 4 bases, leaving 6 bases not matched to a gene. The CDR3: CASSLSGTGYGYTF. CDR3 in DNA: TGTGCCAGCAGCCTCTCCGGGACAGGCTATGGCTACACCTTC.

This clonotype occurred many times. The chain links TRBV5-4 to TRBJ2-7; 9 nucleotides align to TRBD1. Trimming cost V 4 bases and J 7 bases; bases outside gene matches: 12. The CDR3 loop spans 15 amino acids. The germline V gene has CDR1 SGHNT and CDR2 YYREEE (reference sequence). The CDR3 sequence is CASSTFTQGASEQYF. Written as DNA, the CDR3 is TGTGCCAGCAGCACCTTTACACAGGGGGCGAGTGAGCAGTACTTC.

With respect to this clonotype: This could be a read error, since a much larger clone is one nucleotide away. The J gene is TRBJ1-2, the V gene TRBV14; no clear D gene. CDR1 SGHDN and CDR2 FVKESK come from the germline V gene. The length of the CDR3 is 16 residues. CDR3: CARSQRTGSIFYGYTF. The CDR3 DNA is TGTGCCAGGAGCCAAAGGACGGGCAGCATCTTCTATGGCTACACCTTC.

This clonotype was seen a handful of times. This sequence joins TRBV20-1 and TRBJ1-2; D not certain. Germline CDR1 reads DFQATT; CDR2 reads SNEGSKA (reference sequence). This CDR3 has 15 residues. With 5 bases removed from V and 4 bases from J, the gap between germline ends came to 20 bases. The CDR3 DNA sequence: TGCAGTGCTCCCCCAACCAGAGGGTGGGTCTATGGCTACACCTTC. Translating gives CSAPPTRGWVYGYTF.

Regarding this clonotype: Given a much more abundant clone one base away, this may be a read error. The chain joins TRBV10-3 to TRBJ2-1; 7 bases fit TRBD2. The CDR3 sequence is 15 residues long. After removal of 5 bases from V and 0 bases from J, the junction contained 4 bases not matched to a gene. From germline, CDR1 is ENHRY and CDR2 SYGVKD. The DNA of the CDR3 is TGTGCCATCAGTTCTAGCGGTAGCTCCTACAATGAGCAGTTCTTC. It specifies CAISSSGSSYNEQFF.

Ten or more counts support this clonotype. J is TRBJ1-2 and V is TRBV13; D is uncertain. Trimming removed 2 bases from V and 3 bases from J, with 13 bases in between. This CDR3 is 15 amino acids long. The V gene's germline CDR1 is PRHDT and CDR2 FYEKMQ (reference sequence). The CDR3 DNA follows: TGTGCCAGCAGCTTACCCGTAAGGAGGGACTATGGCTACACCTTC. Translating gives CASSLPVRRDYGYTF.

The chain links TRBV4-3 to TRBJ2-5, with D possibly TRBD2 on 6 matching bases. CDR3 length: 15 amino acids. V lost 0 bases and J 3 bases, leaving 11 bases between the germline ends. The germline V gene has CDR1 LGHNA and CDR2 YSLEER. The CDR3 is CASSQDSGLEETQYF. The CDR3 DNA reads TGCGCCAGCAGCCAAGATTCGGGACTCGAAGAGACCCAGTACTTC.

This clonotype has ten or more counts. The chain links TRBV12-5 to TRBJ2-1; 8 bases are shared with TRBD2. V lost 1 base and J lost 3; bases outside the gene matches: 5. The CDR3 length is 16 residues. Per germline, CDR1 LGHNT and CDR2 FRNRAP. CDR3 sequence: CASGLAGGAGYNEQFF. CDR3 DNA sequence: TGTGCTAGTGGTTTGGCCGGGGGGGCGGGCTACAATGAGCAGTTCTTC. The whole variable domain, remainder taken from reference TRBV12-5 and TRBJ2-1, is DARVTQTPRHKVTEMGQEVTMRCQPILGHNTVFWYRQTMMQGLELLAYFRNRAPLDDSGMPKDRFSAEMPDATLATLKIQPSEPRDSAVYFCASGLAGGAGYNEQFFGPGTRLTVL.

This clonotype has just a few counts. This chain joins TRBV7-9 and TRBJ2-7, with D tentatively TRBD1 (5 bases). The CDR3 contains 15 residues. Between the trimmed V and J ends, which lost 1 base and 4 bases, there was a span of 14 bases. CDR1 and CDR2 (germline): SEHNR, FQNEAQ (reference sequence). In DNA, the CDR3 is TGTGCCAGCAGCTTAGTTGGGCAGGGAAGGTACGAGCAGTACTTC. Residues: CASSLVGQGRYEQYF.

Of note for this clonotype: A much larger clone differs by one base, so this may be a read error. The rearrangement uses TRBV7-2 and TRBJ1-2; no clear D. CDR1 is SGHTA and CDR2 is FQGNSA in the germline V gene. The CDR3 runs to 14 residues. The ends were cut back, 6 bases at V and 2 bases at J, with 13 bases in the middle. The CDR3 bases are TGTGCCAGCAGGTCCCTGGGAGGGAACTATGGCTACACCTTC. It encodes CASRSLGGNYGYTF.